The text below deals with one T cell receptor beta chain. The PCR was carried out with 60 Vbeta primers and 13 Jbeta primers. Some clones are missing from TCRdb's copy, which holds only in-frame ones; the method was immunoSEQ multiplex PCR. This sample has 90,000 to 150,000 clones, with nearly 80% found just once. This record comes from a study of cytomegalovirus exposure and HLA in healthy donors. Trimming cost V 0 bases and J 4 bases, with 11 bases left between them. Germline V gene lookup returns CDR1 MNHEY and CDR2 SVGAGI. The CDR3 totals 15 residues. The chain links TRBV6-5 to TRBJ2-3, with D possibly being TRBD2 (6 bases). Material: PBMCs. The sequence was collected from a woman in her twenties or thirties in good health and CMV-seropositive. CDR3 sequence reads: CASSYSQSGPDTQYF. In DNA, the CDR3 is TGTGCCAGCAGTTACTCACAAAGCGGGCCAGATACGCAGTATTTT.